The 27 T cell receptor beta chains listed next were all sequenced from one sample in a study of cytomegalovirus exposure and HLA in healthy donors (dated by TCRdb to between 2016 and 2019). Preparation of the library involved the immunoSEQ multiplex PCR assay. A mixture of 60 forward primers for TCR Vbeta segments and 13 reverse primers for TCR Jbeta segments was used in the multiplex PCR. As stored in TCRdb, this immuneACCESS dataset retains in-frame rearrangements with V and J assigned. A fraction of the clones does not appear; measured against another copy, unresolved V genes explain less than half of the discrepancy, and the remainder lacks a known reason. The sample yields approximately 140,000 clones; 78% were counted once. The biggest ten clones account for roughly 1.9% of the sample. The material sequenced was PBMCs. Receptors were obtained from a woman between 40 and 55 years old in good health and CMV-seronegative.

The chain recombines TRBV7-2 with TRBJ1-1; tentative D call: TRBD1 (5 bases). Trimming took off 2 bases at V and 3 bases at J, with 13 bases between the two ends. This CDR3 contains 15 residues. Germline V gene data show CDR1 as SGHTA and CDR2 as FQGNSA. The DNA for the CDR3 is TGTGCCAGCAGCTTATGGGGCACGGGGGACACTGAAGCTTTCTTT. This translates into CASSLWGTGDTEAFF.

This chain links TRBV30 with TRBJ2-7; D may be TRBD2 (6 bases). TRBJ2-1 matches the DNA end more closely, so the J call is doubtful. The CDR3 is made up of 11 amino acids. CDR1 is GTSNPN, CDR2 SVGIG, per germline (reference sequence). CDR3 residues: CAWGDLNEQFF. The CDR3 DNA sequence: TGTGCCTGGGGGGACTTGAATGAGCAGTTCTTC.

V usage is TRBV5-4 and J usage is TRBJ2-1; no clear D gene. V was trimmed by 4 bases and J by 3 bases, leaving 14 bases between them. CDR1 and CDR2 from the germline V gene are SGHNT and YYREEE (reference sequence). CDR3 length equals 15 residues. CDR3 nucleotide sequence: TGTGCCAGCAGCACCCAGGATTTTGGCTACAATGAGCAGTTCTTC. Residues: CASSTQDFGYNEQFF.

The rearrangement links TRBV7-8 to TRBJ2-1; 10 nucleotides agree with TRBD2. V gave up 4 bases and J gave up 5 bases; unmatched junction bases: 8. The CDR3 spans 16 residues. Germline CDR1 is SGHVS and CDR2 is FQNEAQ. CDR3 loop: CASSSRLAGLNNEQFF. For the CDR3, the DNA is TGTGCCAGCAGCTCCCGACTAGCGGGTCTGAACAATGAGCAGTTCTTC.

As for this clone: Germline and junction disagree at one end, which may indicate a read error. This rearrangement joins TRBV28 to TRBJ2-7; 9 nucleotides match TRBD1. CDR3 length: 12 residues. Germline values: CDR1 MDHEN, CDR2 SYDVKM. The CDR3 DNA sequence: TGTGCCAGCAGTGGCCCCCGGGACAGGGTGGTCTTC. Translation gives CASSGPRDRVVF.

This chain connects TRBV28 to TRBJ1-3, with a weak D call TRBD1 (5 bases). V lost 7 bases, J lost 0 bases, and 16 bases lay in between. Germline CDR1 is MDHEN and CDR2 is SYDVKM. This CDR3 contains 16 residues. The DNA for the CDR3 is TGTGCCAGCAATATGGCAGGGCCTTTCTCTGGAAACACCATATATTTT. Protein: CASNMAGPFSGNTIYF.

The gene calls are TRBV28 and TRBJ2-6, with 9 nucleotides matching TRBD2. V lost 3 bases to trimming and J lost 4 bases; unmatched junction nucleotides: 4. CDR1 is MDHEN and CDR2 is SYDVKM in the germline V gene. The CDR3 length is 16 residues. This CDR3 is CASSFAGGRGANVLTF. As DNA, the CDR3 is TGTGCCAGCAGTTTTGCGGGGGGGCGGGGGGCCAACGTCCTGACTTTC.

This clone appeared once. V gene TRBV6-5 combines with J gene TRBJ2-3; 14 bases map to TRBD2. The CDR3 is 15 residues long. Per germline, CDR1 MNHEY and CDR2 SVGAGI. V lost 5 bases, J lost 6 bases, and 4 bases stayed unmatched. Here the CDR3 reads CASSRGLAGVDTQYF. The CDR3 DNA reads as TGTGCCAGCAGTCGGGGACTAGCGGGAGTGGATACGCAGTATTTT.

The chain is built from TRBV5-1 and TRBJ1-4, with 7 nucleotides matching TRBD1. Germline assignment: CDR1 SGHRS and CDR2 YFSETQ. The CDR3 totals 16 residues. Unmatched junction bases numbered 7, after V lost 3 bases and J lost 2 bases. CDR3 nucleotide sequence: TGCGCCAGCAGCTCAGACAGGGCAAGCACTAATGAAAAACTGTTTTTT. Amino acid sequence: CASSSDRASTNEKLFF.

The rearrangement uses TRBV7-9 and TRBJ1-3, with 8 bases matching TRBD1. V lost 0 bases, J lost 8 bases, and 6 bases stayed unmatched. Germline CDR1 reads SEHNR; CDR2 reads FQNEAQ (reference sequence). This CDR3 comprises 15 residues. CDR3 amino acids: CASSLALGQGYTIYF. In DNA form, the CDR3 reads TGTGCCAGCAGCTTAGCGCTCGGACAGGGATACACCATATATTTT.

The genes are TRBV12-5 and TRBJ2-2, with 10 bases matching TRBD2. CDR3 length: 17 residues. CDR1 is LGHNT, CDR2 FRNRAP, per germline. The ends lost 1 base at V and 6 bases at J; junction bases unmatched: 8. CDR3 amino acids: CASGLGTSGEHSGELFF. The CDR3 DNA reads TGTGCTAGTGGTTTGGGCACTAGCGGGGAGCACTCCGGGGAGCTGTTTTTT.

The rearrangement uses TRBV7-2 and TRBJ2-4; D call uncertain. The V end lost 1 base, the J end lost 0 bases, and 16 bases lay between the germline ends. The germline gives CDR1 SGHTA, CDR2 FQGNSA. CDR3 length: 18 amino acids. The CDR3 here is CASSLGSGFDLAKNIQYF. The CDR3, as DNA: TGTGCCAGCAGCTTAGGCTCGGGTTTCGACCTAGCCAAAAACATTCAGTACTTC.

The rearrangement joins TRBV6-1 to TRBJ2-2; TRBD2 aligns across 7 bases. Germline CDR1 MNHNS, CDR2 SASEGT. The CDR3 length is 17 residues. Trimming at V came to 2 bases and at J to 4 bases, leaving 10 bases not matched to a gene. CDR3 sequence reads: CASSERSWEGGTGELFF. CDR3 coding DNA: TGTGCCAGCAGTGAAAGGAGTTGGGAGGGTGGCACCGGGGAGCTGTTTTTT.

This clone was observed a handful of times. The rearrangement joins TRBV6-4 to TRBJ2-1, with 8 positions matching TRBD2. Losses at the gene ends were 5 bases for V and 4 bases for J; bases not matched to a gene: 10. There are 16 residues in the CDR3. Germline V gene lookup returns CDR1 MRHNA and CDR2 SNTAGT. CDR3 in DNA: TGTGCCAGCAGTAGGTCGGGAGGGCCTGAGTACAATGAGCAGTTCTTC. Translation gives CASSRSGGPEYNEQFF.

J is TRBJ2-2 and V is TRBV9; possible D gene TRBD2, 7 bases. The CDR3 length is 16 residues. Trimming stripped 2 bases from V and 5 bases from J, with 16 bases between. Germline CDR1 SGDLS, CDR2 YYNGEE. The CDR3 spells CASSVRGGGWTGELFF. DNA for the CDR3: TGTGCCAGCAGCGTCCGAGGGGGGGGGTGGACCGGGGAGCTGTTTTTT.

CDR3 sequence reads: CASRQTGTEYNSPLHF. In nucleotides, the CDR3 is TGCGCCAGCAGGCAGACCGGGACAGAGTATAATTCACCCCTCCACTTT. This chain joins TRBV10-2 and TRBJ1-6; 7 bases fit TRBD1. Germline CDR1 is WSHSY and CDR2 is SAAADI. Trimming removed 6 bases from V and 4 bases from J; junction bases left unmatched: 9. This CDR3 has 16 amino acids.

The rearrangement uses TRBV7-2 and TRBJ1-5, with 9 bases that match TRBD1. The CDR3 totals 15 residues. The germline gives CDR1 SGHTA, CDR2 FQGNSA. V was pared by 5 bases and J by 1 base, with 3 bases of the junction left unmatched. CDR3 DNA: TGTGCCAGCAGCCTGACAGGGGGAAGCAATCAGCCCCAGCATTTT. Translating gives CASSLTGGSNQPQHF.

The V and J genes are TRBV6-1 and TRBJ2-7, with TRBD1 as a possible D gene (5 bases). CDR1 and CDR2 (germline): MNHNS, SASEGT. This CDR3 comprises 17 residues. V was shortened by 2 bases and J by 9 bases, with 26 bases between the two germline ends. The CDR3 DNA sequence: TGTGCCAGCAGTGAAAACCTACAAGGAGACAGCCGCCTTGGGCAGTACTTC. Its translation: CASSENLQGDSRLGQYF.

V gene TRBV7-6 combines with J gene TRBJ2-7; D remains ambiguous. V was clipped by 2 bases and J by 6 bases, with 14 bases between them. This CDR3 comprises 14 residues. The germline V gene encodes CDR1 SGHVS and CDR2 FNYEAQ. CDR3 nucleotides: TGTGCCAGCAGCTTATATCTAAACTCTGGCGAGCAGTACTTC. It yields the protein CASSLYLNSGEQYF.

The sample holds a few counts of this clone. This chain joins TRBV4-1 and TRBJ1-1; TRBD1 matches 8 bases. Unmatched junction bases numbered 3, after V lost 0 bases and J lost 0 bases. The CDR3 consists of 16 residues. Germline CDR1 is MGHRA and CDR2 is YSYEKL. CDR3 nucleotide sequence: TGCGCCAGCAGCCAAGATCAGGGACAGGTGAACACTGAAGCTTTCTTT. Its translation: CASSQDQGQVNTEAFF.

The rearrangement uses TRBV5-1 and TRBJ2-7, with D uncertain. Looked up from germline, CDR1 is SGHRS and CDR2 is YFSETQ. Between the trimmed V and J ends, which lost 0 bases and 5 bases, there was a span of 9 bases. This CDR3 comprises 13 residues. In DNA form, the CDR3 reads TGCGCCAGCAGCTTGGGGGCGCATGACGAGCAGTACTTC. Translation gives CASSLGAHDEQYF.

The chain couples TRBV19 to TRBJ1-2; TRBD1 matches 10 bases. With 10 bases clipped from V and 7 bases from J, the junction kept 15 bases outside the gene matches. Per the germline V gene, CDR1 is LNHDA and CDR2 is SQIVND (reference sequence). The CDR3 is 15 amino acids. The CDR3 is CAKTPRDRGRGGYTF. The CDR3 bases are TGTGCCAAAACACCCCGGGACAGGGGCCGAGGTGGCTACACCTTC.

This chain uses TRBV28 with TRBJ1-5; 7 nucleotides align to TRBD1. The V gene end was trimmed by 6 bases and the J gene end by 7 bases; junction bases not matched to a gene: 6. Germline values: CDR1 MDHEN, CDR2 SYDVKM. This CDR3 has 13 residues. The CDR3, as DNA: TGTGCCAGCAGGAAGACAGGGCCCCAGCCCCAGCATTTT. Its translation is CASRKTGPQPQHF.

This chain joins TRBV11-3 and TRBJ2-1; D remains unclear. Per the germline V gene, CDR1 is SGHNT and CDR2 is YENEEA. The CDR3 is 13 amino acids. V lost 2 bases and J 4 bases, leaving 6 bases between the germline ends. CDR3 loop: CASSLNSYNEQFF. The CDR3 nucleotides read TGTGCCAGCAGCTTAAACAGTTACAATGAGCAGTTCTTC.

The CDR3, as DNA: TGTGCCAGCAGTTCCGGACTCGTGTGGTCACCCCTCCACTTT. This gives the protein CASSSGLVWSPLHF. The rearrangement links TRBV6-5 to TRBJ1-6; D is ambiguous. CDR3 length equals 14 residues. Germline V lookup: CDR1 MNHEY, CDR2 SVGAGI. Trimming removed 4 bases at V and 10 bases at J, with 14 bases between.

The chain joins TRBV7-3 to TRBJ2-4; 9 bases align to TRBD2. J lost 7 bases, V lost 4 bases, and 8 bases had no gene match. The CDR3 loop spans 15 amino acids. Germline CDR1 and CDR2: SGHTA and FQGTGA. For the CDR3, the DNA is TGTGCCAGCAGCTCGGCGGGGGGGATAACGAACATTCAGTACTTC. This translates into CASSSAGGITNIQYF.

The rearrangement uses TRBV6-5 and TRBJ2-7; TRBD2 agrees at 7 bases. The CDR3 has 14 residues. Trimming removed 5 bases from V and 2 bases from J; junction bases left unmatched: 6. Germline CDR1 and CDR2: MNHEY and SVGAGI. CDR3 in amino acids: CASSDSGPPYEQYF. The CDR3 nucleotides are TGTGCCAGCAGTGATAGCGGGCCCCCCTACGAGCAGTACTTC.